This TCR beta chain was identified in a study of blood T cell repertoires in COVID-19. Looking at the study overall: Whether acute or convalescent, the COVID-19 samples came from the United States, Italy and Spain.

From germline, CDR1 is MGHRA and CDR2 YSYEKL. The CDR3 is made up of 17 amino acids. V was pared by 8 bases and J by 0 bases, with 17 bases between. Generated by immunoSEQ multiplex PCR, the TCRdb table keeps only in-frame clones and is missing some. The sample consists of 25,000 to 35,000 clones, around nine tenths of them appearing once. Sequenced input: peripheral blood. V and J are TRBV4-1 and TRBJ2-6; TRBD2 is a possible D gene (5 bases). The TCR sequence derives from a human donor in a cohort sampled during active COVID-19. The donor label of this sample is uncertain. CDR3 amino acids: CASGSWRAASGANVLTF. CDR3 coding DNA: TGCGCCAGCGGCTCGTGGCGGGCCGCCTCTGGGGCCAACGTCCTGACTTTC.